What follows are 27 T cell receptor beta chains derived from one specimen sequenced in a study of T cell responses to AZD1222 COVID-19 vaccine. The data were produced by immunoSEQ multiplex PCR, yet TCRdb's version contains in-frame clones alone and is incomplete. The sample yields some 63,000 clones, approximately 82% seen once. This specimen was peripheral blood, taken on day 0 of AZD1222 vaccination. These TCRs come from an adult in good health.

The chain links TRBV4-1 to TRBJ2-7; 10 bases are a match to TRBD2. Germline CDR1 reads MGHRA; CDR2 reads YSYEKL. The CDR3 has 15 amino acids. Trimming cost V 0 bases and J 9 bases; bases outside gene matches: 8. The CDR3 sequence is CASSQDFASGSVQYF. The CDR3 DNA reads TGCGCCAGCAGCCAAGATTTTGCTAGCGGGAGTGTGCAGTACTTC.

V gene TRBV11-3 combines with J gene TRBJ2-1, with 12 bases aligning to TRBD2. This CDR3 contains 19 residues. V dropped 5 bases and J dropped 7; count of bases not matched to a gene: 18. CDR1 is SGHNT, CDR2 YENEEA, per germline. CDR3 protein: CASSLGGLRLAGGPNEQFF. The DNA for the CDR3 is TGTGCCAGCAGCCTAGGCGGATTGAGGCTAGCGGGAGGGCCGAATGAGCAGTTCTTC.

The V call is TRBV11-2, the J call TRBJ2-4; D is ambiguous. Germline assignment: CDR1 SGHAT and CDR2 FQNNGV. CDR3 size: 14 residues. The V and J ends lost 4 bases and 7 bases respectively, with 14 bases between them. The CDR3 protein is CASSSIAGPNIQYF. CDR3 DNA: TGTGCCAGCAGCTCAATCGCCGGCCCCAACATTCAGTACTTC.

The CDR3 DNA is TGTGCCAGCAGTTGGTTTGGGGGAAACACTGAAGCTTTCTTT. It translates to CASSWFGGNTEAFF. The chain uses TRBV28 and TRBJ1-1; D is perhaps TRBD1 (5 bases). The length of the CDR3 is 14 residues. From germline, CDR1 is MDHEN and CDR2 SYDVKM. V lost 4 bases and J 2 bases, leaving 11 bases between the germline ends. Together with reference TRBV28 and TRBJ1-1, the CDR3 gives the full variable domain: DVKVTQSSRYLVKRTGEKVFLECVQDMDHENMFWYRQDPGLGLRLIYFSYDVKMKEKGDIPEGYSVSREKKERFSLILESASTNQTSMYLCASSWFGGNTEAFFGQGTRLTVV.

The chain is built from TRBV7-3 and TRBJ2-1; TRBD1 aligns across 7 bases. CDR1 is SGHTA, CDR2 FQGTGA, per germline. The CDR3 consists of 13 residues. Trimming at V came to 5 bases and at J to 10 bases, leaving 8 bases not matched to a gene. CDR3 amino acids: CASSPPGQQEQFF. CDR3 nucleotides: TGTGCCAGCAGCCCCCCGGGACAGCAAGAGCAGTTCTTC.

This chain uses TRBV7-8 with TRBJ2-7, with 16 bases that match TRBD2. From germline, CDR1 is SGHVS and CDR2 FQNEAQ. The CDR3 is 18 amino acids. J lost 4 bases, V lost 5 bases, and 11 bases had no gene match. CDR3 region: CASSLGGTSGRALYEQYV. CDR3 DNA sequence: TGTGCCAGCAGCCTAGGGGGGACTAGCGGGAGGGCCTTATACGAGCAGTACGTC.

V usage is TRBV5-6 and J usage is TRBJ1-5; tentative D call: TRBD1 (5 bases). Germline V gene data show CDR1 as SGHDT and CDR2 as YYEEEE. CDR3 length: 14 amino acids. V lost 1 base, J lost 5 bases, and 10 bases lay in between. The CDR3 sequence: CASSLTQEYQPQHF. The CDR3 coding sequence is TGTGCCAGCAGCTTGACACAGGAGTATCAGCCCCAGCATTTT.

This clone was detected only once. The CDR3 DNA sequence: TGTGCCAGCAGCTCCCGCGGGGGTGATAGAAAACTGTTTTTT. Protein: CASSSRGGDRKLFF. The V gene is TRBV11-2, the J gene TRBJ1-4; weak D call: TRBD1 (5 bases). Germline V lookup: CDR1 SGHAT, CDR2 FQNNGV. V lost 4 bases and J lost 10, with 16 bases in between. The CDR3 is made up of 14 amino acids. Complete variable domain (other parts from reference TRBV11-2 and TRBJ1-4): EAGVAQSPRYKIIEKRQSVAFWCNPISGHATLYWYQQILGQGPKLLIQFQNNGVVDDSQLPKDRFSAERLKGVDSTLKIQPAKLEDSAVYLCASSSRGGDRKLFFGSGTQLSVL.

The rearrangement joins TRBV7-3 to TRBJ2-5, with D tentatively TRBD2 (6 bases). Germline lookup yields CDR1 SGHTA and CDR2 FQGTGA. Trimming pared 5 bases from V and 1 base from J, leaving 14 bases between. The CDR3 has 15 residues. CDR3 coding DNA: TGTGCCAGCAGCAGAGGTGCGGGGTTCCAAGAGACCCAGTACTTC. It yields the protein CASSRGAGFQETQYF.

V and J are TRBV19 and TRBJ1-2, with TRBD1 matching over 9 bases. Per germline, CDR1 LNHDA and CDR2 SQIVND (reference sequence). With 4 bases clipped from V and 4 bases from J, the junction kept 7 bases outside the gene matches. The CDR3 totals 15 residues. CDR3 in amino acids: CASSRTGALSYGYTF. The CDR3 nucleotides read TGTGCCAGTAGTAGGACAGGGGCGCTTTCCTATGGCTACACCTTC. Looking up the rest from reference TRBV19 and TRBJ1-2 gives the full variable domain: DGGITQSPKYLFRKEGQNVTLSCEQNLNHDAMYWYRQDPGQGLRLIYYSQIVNDFQKGDIAEGYSVSREKKESFPLTVTSAQKNPTAFYLCASSRTGALSYGYTFGSGTRLTVV.

The chain has TRBV29-1 and TRBJ2-3; 11 bases align to TRBD2. The CDR3 contains 14 residues. CDR1 is SQVTM, CDR2 ANQGSEA, per germline. V trimming: 6 bases; J trimming: 4 bases; junction bases outside the gene matches: 6. In DNA form, the CDR3 reads TGCAGCGTCACCGGGACTAGCGGCGCAGATACGCAGTATTTT. This translates into CSVTGTSGADTQYF.

This clone has a handful of counts. The chain carries TRBV2 and TRBJ1-1; 7 bases map to TRBD1. Germline CDR1 reads SNHLY; CDR2 reads FYNNEI. The junction had 13 bases not matched to a gene; V was cut back by 6 bases and J by 3 bases. This CDR3 has 16 amino acids. The CDR3 protein is CASSPLGRGRDTEAFF. The CDR3 region has the DNA TGTGCCAGCAGCCCTTTGGGGAGGGGGCGCGACACTGAAGCTTTCTTT.

The genes are TRBV7-2 and TRBJ2-1, with TRBD2 as a possible D gene (6 bases). The CDR3 spans 15 residues. Per the germline V gene, CDR1 is SGHTA and CDR2 is FQGNSA. V shed 4 bases and J shed 2 bases, with 12 bases lying between them. The CDR3 coding sequence is TGTGCCAGCAGCTCTGGGACTGACACCTACAATGAGCAGTTCTTC. Encoded protein: CASSSGTDTYNEQFF.

The chain combines TRBV5-5 with TRBJ1-2; maybe TRBD1 (6 bases). The CDR3 is made up of 14 amino acids. Germline V CDR1 and CDR2: SGHKS, YYEKEE (reference sequence). The V and J ends lost 4 bases and 2 bases respectively, with 12 bases between them. The CDR3 is CASSKTGQNYGYTF. The CDR3 DNA reads TGTGCCAGCAGCAAAACAGGGCAGAACTATGGCTACACCTTC.

The chain uses TRBV7-9 and TRBJ2-1; 8 bases fit TRBD2. J gave up 3 bases and V 1 base, and 8 bases lay outside the gene matches. This CDR3 contains 17 residues. CDR1 SEHNR and CDR2 FQNEAQ come from the germline V gene (reference sequence). In DNA form, the CDR3 reads TGTGCCAGCAGCTTAGAACTAGCGGAGTACATCTACAATGAGCAGTTCTTC. It encodes CASSLELAEYIYNEQFF.

This chain uses TRBV3-1 (or the pseudogene TRBV3-2) with TRBJ2-3; 8 nucleotides line up with TRBD2. V lost 3 bases, J lost 7 bases, and 9 bases stayed unmatched. The CDR3 has 15 amino acids. Germline assignment: CDR1 LGHDT and CDR2 YNNKEL (reference sequence). The CDR3 DNA follows: TGTGCCAGCAGCCACTCGGGAGGGGCGGGGAATACGCAGTATTTT. This sequence encodes CASSHSGGAGNTQYF.

The rearrangement links TRBV20-1 to TRBJ2-1, with D tentatively TRBD2 (5 bases). The CDR3 runs 13 residues. Germline CDR1 is DFQATT and CDR2 is SNEGSKA (reference sequence). Trimming left V 3 bases short and J 6 bases short, with 12 bases between. CDR3 protein: CSASHPGGNEQFF. The CDR3 nucleotides are TGCAGTGCTAGTCACCCAGGAGGCAATGAGCAGTTCTTC.

The V call is TRBV29-1, the J call TRBJ1-1; D not resolved. V shed 8 bases and J shed 2 bases, with 15 bases lying between them. CDR1 and CDR2 from the germline V gene are SQVTM and ANQGSEA. This CDR3 is built from 13 residues. CDR3 sequence (DNA): TGCAGCTCCCTAACACCTTCAAACACTGAAGCTTTCTTT. This encodes CSSLTPSNTEAFF.

The chain's CDR3 is CASSIPGGTGGQPQHF. In nucleotides, the CDR3 is TGTGCCAGCAGTATTCCGGGGGGGACAGGGGGTCAGCCCCAGCATTTT. V gene TRBV28 combines with J gene TRBJ1-5; 11 bases line up with TRBD1. The CDR3 loop spans 16 amino acids. Germline loops: CDR1 MDHEN, CDR2 SYDVKM. The J segment lost 6 bases and the V segment lost 5 bases, leaving 9 bases of the junction unmatched. Full variable domain (missing parts from reference TRBV28 and TRBJ1-5): DVKVTQSSRYLVKRTGEKVFLECVQDMDHENMFWYRQDPGLGLRLIYFSYDVKMKEKGDIPEGYSVSREKKERFSLILESASTNQTSMYLCASSIPGGTGGQPQHFGDGTRLSIL.

The V and J genes are TRBV5-1 and TRBJ1-1; possibly TRBD1 for D (6 bases). This CDR3 is 16 amino acids long. Trimming took 4 bases from V and 3 from J, leaving 19 bases between them. Per the germline V gene, CDR1 is SGHRS and CDR2 is YFSETQ. The CDR3 is CASSPWGQNGDTEAFF. CDR3 DNA sequence: TGCGCCAGCAGCCCCTGGGGGCAGAATGGGGACACTGAAGCTTTCTTT.

The V and J genes are TRBV6-5 and TRBJ2-3, with 9 nucleotides matching TRBD2. The germline gives CDR1 MNHEY, CDR2 SVGAGI. CDR3 size: 15 residues. With V trimmed by 2 bases and J by 4 bases, 4 bases remained unmatched. The CDR3 reads CASSYAAGGADTQYF. CDR3 coding DNA: TGTGCCAGCAGTTACGCGGCGGGAGGGGCAGATACGCAGTATTTT.

The rearrangement uses TRBV5-4 and TRBJ1-2; TRBD1 aligns across 7 bases. In germline, CDR1 is SGHNT, CDR2 YYREEE (reference sequence). CDR3 size: 14 residues. J was trimmed by 2 bases and V by 4 bases; bases with no gene match: 5. The CDR3, as DNA: TGTGCCAGCAGCCGCCAACAGGGGAACTATGGCTACACCTTC. As protein: CASSRQQGNYGYTF.

CDR3 in DNA: TGTGCCCCCTTTACCACAGGGGTACTCAATGAGCAGTTCTTC. The encoded protein is CAPFTTGVLNEQFF. V and J are TRBV6-5 and TRBJ2-1, with TRBD1 matching over 7 bases. The CDR3 consists of 14 residues. V was pared by 11 bases and J by 6 bases, with 13 bases of the junction left unmatched. The germline V gene has CDR1 MNHEY and CDR2 SVGAGI.

The genes are TRBV29-1 and TRBJ1-2; 7 positions match TRBD1. The V and J ends lost 7 bases and 7 bases, in that order; junction bases with no gene match: 6. The length of the CDR3 is 11 residues. Looked up from germline, CDR1 is SQVTM and CDR2 is ANQGSEA. This CDR3 reads CSAGGQAGYTF. The CDR3 DNA sequence: TGCAGCGCGGGAGGACAGGCTGGCTACACCTTC.

The chain couples TRBV12-5 to TRBJ2-7, with 9 bases that match TRBD1. The length of the CDR3 is 15 residues. Germline trimming cut 5 bases from V and 4 bases from J; bases unmatched to any gene: 9. The germline V gene encodes CDR1 LGHNT and CDR2 FRNRAP. The CDR3 coding sequence is TGTGCTAGTGGTCCCGGACAGGGGATATCGTACGAGCAGTACTTC. It yields the protein CASGPGQGISYEQYF.

This clone is a singleton in its sample. The genes are TRBV6-5 and TRBJ2-3; 9 positions match TRBD2. Trimming at V came to 2 bases and at J to 2 bases, leaving 2 bases not matched to a gene. This CDR3 region has 15 residues. Germline V gives CDR1 MNHEY, CDR2 SVGAGI. The CDR3 bases are TGTGCCAGCAGTTACGGACTAGCGTTCACAGATACGCAGTATTTT. Translation gives CASSYGLAFTDTQYF.

This sequence joins TRBV27 and TRBJ1-2; TRBD1 matches 7 bases. V lost 4 bases and J lost 2; bases outside the gene matches: 4. There are 14 residues in the CDR3. In germline, CDR1 is MNHEY, CDR2 SMNVEV (reference sequence). The DNA of the CDR3 is TGTGCCAGCAGTTCGCAGGGGGTGAACTATGGCTACACCTTC. The encoded protein is CASSSQGVNYGYTF.